These T cell receptor beta chains were read from a single sample in a study of T cells in Graves' hyperthyroidism and ophthalmopathy. TCRdb recomputed calls from the multiplex PCR reads with MiXCR, one row per CDR3 protein. The table has around 35,000 distinct CDR3 sequences, 40% to 65% seen once. The sample consisted of blood. Receptor source: a man aged 35-49 years with Graves' ophthalmopathy. CDR3s include the opening cysteine and the closing phenylalanine or tryptophan. Each record gives: J gene, D gene, clone size, V gene, CDR3 protein, CDR3 DNA. D genes are given only for firm matches. Part of the rows lack a size; the others show once, few, many or a class for expanded clones.

TRBJ2-7 | - | many | TRBV9 | CASSVGSRAYEQYF | TGTGCCAGCAGCGTAGGGTCCAGGGCCTACGAGCAGTACTTC
TRBJ2-1 | TRBD2 | - | TRBV7-8 | CASSSGLAGRHEQFF | TGTGCCAGCAGCTCGGGACTAGCGGGAAGACATGAGCAGTTCTTC
TRBJ1-4 | - | many | TRBV4-2 | CASSQDEAVGEKLFF | TGTGCCAGCAGCCAAGATGAGGCAGTCGGAGAAAAACTGTTTTTT
TRBJ2-5 | - | many | TRBV29-1 | CSVGGETQYF | TGCAGCGTTGGGGGAGAGACCCAGTACTTC
TRBJ2-7 | TRBD1 | - | TRBV6-6 | CASTSGQGDEQYF | TGTGCCAGCACCTCGGGACAGGGGGACGAGCAGTACTTC
TRBJ2-7 | - | - | TRBV10-3 | CASQGAPYEQYF | TGTGCCAGCCAGGGAGCCCCCTACGAGCAGTACTTC
TRBJ1-3 | - | - | TRBV24-1 | CATSESYGNTIYF | TGTGCCACCAGTGAATCCTACGGAAACACCATATATTTT
TRBJ2-7 | TRBD2 | - | TRBV20-1 | CSAGGGKQYF | TGCAGTGCCGGGGGGGGGAAGCAGTACTTC
TRBJ2-1 | - | many | TRBV5-4 | CASGPSAYNEQFF | TGTGCCAGCGGACCGAGCGCCTACAATGAGCAGTTCTTC
TRBJ1-3 | - | many | TRBV12-3/TRBV12-4 | CASSRSSGNTIYF | TGTGCCAGCAGTAGGAGCTCTGGAAACACCATATATTTT
TRBJ1-3 | - | - | TRBV20-1 | CSAGDPRGGPAAGTIYF | TGCAGTGCTGGAGACCCCCGAGGGGGTCCAGCTGCTGGTACTATATATTTT
TRBJ1-2 | TRBD1 | - | TRBV20-1 | CSATASQASGDRDGYTF | TGCAGTGCTACTGCATCGCAAGCTAGCGGGGACAGGGACGGCTACACCTTC
TRBJ2-7 | TRBD1 | - | TRBV7-3 | CASSKGGSYEQYF | TGTGCCAGCAGTAAAGGGGGCAGCTACGAGCAGTACTTC
TRBJ1-1 | - | - | TRBV6-1 | CASRAQSGTEAFF | TGTGCCAGCAGGGCACAGTCAGGCACTGAGGCTTTCTTT